This T cell receptor beta chain is drawn from a study of blood T cells in healthy people across ages. Healthy Caucasian individuals from Russia aged roughly 6 to 90 were enrolled as donors. Each sample provided at least 5.5 micrograms of extracted total RNA. This clonotype came up a few times. A single base separates this from a much larger clone, so it may be a read error. Combining a sample-barcoded 5' primer with a J-beta primer mix, a second PCR ran for about 6 to 11 cycles. TCRdb redid the calling of the 5' RACE reads with MiXCR, one entry per CDR3 protein. The sample includes 1 million or so distinct CDR3 sequences, 35% to 55% of them seen just once. This sequence originates from a woman aged 55-70 years in good health. What was sequenced was blood.

The CDR3 spells CASSPPLVAGNSYEQYF. The CDR3, as DNA: TGTGCCAGCAGCCCCCCATTGGTTGCGGGCAACTCCTACGAGCAGTACTTC. The chain couples TRBV12-3 or TRBV12-4 to TRBJ2-7; possible D gene TRBD2, 5 bases. The CDR3 length is 17 residues. Trimming took 6 bases from V and 0 from J, leaving 21 bases between them.